Listed here is a single T cell receptor (beta chain). In germline, CDR1 is SGDLS, CDR2 YYNGEE. V lost 2 bases and J 5 bases, leaving 11 bases between the germline ends. This CDR3 comprises 14 residues. This record comes from a study of T cell changes during pregnancy in multiple sclerosis. Assay: immunoSEQ multiplex PCR; the TCRdb copy retains only in-frame clones and omits some. Among about 89,000 clones listed, approximately 95% were seen once. This receptor was obtained from a female donor in good health, enrolled as a control in a pregnancy study. The sample in question was peripheral blood, obtained after pregnancy. The rearrangement uses TRBV9 and TRBJ2-1; possible D gene TRBD2, 5 bases. The CDR3 DNA sequence: TGTGCCAGCAGCGTTGGACTTACTAACAATGAGCAGTTCTTC. As protein: CASSVGLTNNEQFF.